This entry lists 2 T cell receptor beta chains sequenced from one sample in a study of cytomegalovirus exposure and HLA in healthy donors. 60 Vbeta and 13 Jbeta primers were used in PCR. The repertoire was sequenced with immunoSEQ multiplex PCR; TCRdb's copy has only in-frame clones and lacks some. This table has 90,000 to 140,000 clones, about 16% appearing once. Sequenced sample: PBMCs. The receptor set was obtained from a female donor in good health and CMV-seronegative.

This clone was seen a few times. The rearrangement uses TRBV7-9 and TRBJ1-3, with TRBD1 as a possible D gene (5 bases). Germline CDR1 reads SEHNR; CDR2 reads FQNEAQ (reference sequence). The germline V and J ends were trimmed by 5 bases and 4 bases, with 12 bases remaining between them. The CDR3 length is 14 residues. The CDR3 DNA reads TGTGCCAGCAGCCTTGAATACAGGGGAAACACCATATATTTT. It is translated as CASSLEYRGNTIYF.

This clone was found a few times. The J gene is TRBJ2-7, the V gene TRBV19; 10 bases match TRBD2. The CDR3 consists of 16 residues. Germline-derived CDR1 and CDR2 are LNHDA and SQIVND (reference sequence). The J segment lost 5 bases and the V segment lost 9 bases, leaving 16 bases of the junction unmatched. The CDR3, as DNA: TGTGCCAGCTCCTGGGGGGGGACTAGCGATCTCCACGAGCAGTACTTC. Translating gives CASSWGGTSDLHEQYF.